This TCR beta chain was documented in a study of blood T cell repertoires in COVID-19. Study-level background: Samples taken during acute and convalescent COVID-19 were collected in the United States, Italy and Spain.

In Seattle, patients joined the study during active infection and were tracked longitudinally. Sequencing used immunoSEQ multiplex PCR; TCRdb keeps in-frame clones, though not all of them. The table records over 55,000 clones, roughly 80% of them present only once. This CDR3 is 14 amino acids long. CDR1 SGHAT and CDR2 FQNNGV come from the germline V gene. V lost 4 bases and J lost 4; bases outside the gene matches: 5. The V and J genes are TRBV11-2 and TRBJ1-1, with TRBD1 matching 8 bases. Sequencing was performed on peripheral blood. The TCR was taken from a man aged 50 to 59 with COVID-19, enrolled during active disease. CDR3 residues: CASSWNTGGTEAFF. CDR3 coding DNA: TGTGCCAGCAGCTGGAATACAGGGGGCACTGAAGCTTTCTTT.